The clone carrying this TCR beta chain has just one count. The antigen is not known. The data were taken from a study of cytomegalovirus exposure and HLA in healthy donors. Study background: Most genotyped donors, 75% to 85% of 300 to 400, had Caucasian-associated genetic ancestry.

Whole-study results and caveats: CMV antigen specificity of three CMV-associated chains was confirmed in vitro. Reportedly, cytomegalovirus status was diagnosed with high sensitivity and specificity.

V was clipped by 6 bases and J by 6 bases; unmatched bases: 9. The CDR3 extends over 14 amino acids. Germline values: CDR1 SGHAT, CDR2 FQDESV (reference sequence). With 60 Vbeta and 13 Jbeta primers, the PCR was carried out. Profiling relied on immunoSEQ multiplex PCR, and the TCRdb table lists in-frame clones only, not all of them. The data show more than 100,000 clones, with under 85% seen just once and approximately 5.4% held by the top ten. Sequenced input: PBMCs. V usage is TRBV11-1 and J usage is TRBJ2-7; the match to TRBD1 covers 9 bases. The sequence came from a woman aged 45-65 years in good health and CMV-seropositive. The CDR3 nucleotides read TGTGCCAGCAGATCACGGACAGGGGAGGCCGAGCAGTACTTC. Translated, it gives CASRSRTGEAEQYF.